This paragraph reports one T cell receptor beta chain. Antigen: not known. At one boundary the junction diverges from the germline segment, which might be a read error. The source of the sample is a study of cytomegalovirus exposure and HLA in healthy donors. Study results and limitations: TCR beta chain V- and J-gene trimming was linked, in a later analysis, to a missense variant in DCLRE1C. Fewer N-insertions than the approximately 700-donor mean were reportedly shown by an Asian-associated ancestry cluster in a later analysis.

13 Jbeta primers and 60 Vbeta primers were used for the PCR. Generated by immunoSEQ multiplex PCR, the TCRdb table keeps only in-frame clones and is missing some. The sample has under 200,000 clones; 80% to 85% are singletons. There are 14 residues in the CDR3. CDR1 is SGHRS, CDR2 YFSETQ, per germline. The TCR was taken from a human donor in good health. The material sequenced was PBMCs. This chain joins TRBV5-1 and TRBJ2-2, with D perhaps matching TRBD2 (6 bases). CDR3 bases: TGCGCCAGCAGTTTGGCGGGGTTGCCCGGGGAGCTGTTTTTT. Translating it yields CASSLAGLPGELFF.